This is a list of T cell receptor beta chains from one sample in a study of blood T cell repertoires in COVID-19. Profiling relied on immunoSEQ multiplex PCR, and the TCRdb table lists in-frame clones only, not all of them. Counted here are around 93,000 clones, approximately 88% occurring once; the ten biggest clones make up 11%. Sequencing was performed on peripheral blood. The receptor source for this set is a man older than 75 with acute or convalescent COVID-19. Each CDR3 is given with its conserved first and last residue. A D gene is named only where the DNA matches it firmly. Some rows have no size entry. The others give once, few or many, or a class for an expanded clone.

j_call,clone_size,d_call,v_call,cdr3_nt,cdr3_aa
TRBJ1-6,-,TRBD1,TRBV6-2/TRBV6-3,TGCGCCAGCAGTCAGGACAGGGTTAATTCACCCCTCCACTTT,CASSQDRVNSPLHF
TRBJ1-4,-,-,TRBV2,TGTGCCAGCAGTGACTCCACAGGGACTAATGAAAAACTGTTTTTT,CASSDSTGTNEKLFF
TRBJ2-1,-,-,TRBV7-2,TGTGCCAGCAGCTTATATGGCCAGTCATATTCCTACAATGAGCAGTTCTTC,CASSLYGQSYSYNEQFF
TRBJ1-3,-,-,TRBV6-1,TGTGCCAGCAGTGAAGCGTTGCGGGGAGGACCTGGAAACACCATATATTTT,CASSEALRGGPGNTIYF
TRBJ1-1,-,TRBD1,TRBV6-6,TGTGCCAGCAGCCGGGGACAGGGGTTGGGCACTGAAGCTTTCTTT,CASSRGQGLGTEAFF
TRBJ2-2,-,TRBD2,TRBV7-3,TGTGCCAGCAGCGAGGTGGCGGGAGGGAACGGGGAGCTGTTTTTT,CASSEVAGGNGELFF
TRBJ2-1,-,TRBD1,TRBV5-1,TGCGCCAGCAGCTTGGGGGGACAGGGTCCTCTTGGTGAGCAGTTCTTC,CASSLGGQGPLGEQFF
TRBJ1-5,-,-,TRBV7-2,TGTGCCAGCAGCTTCGGGAATCAGCCCCAGCATTTT,CASSFGNQPQHF
TRBJ1-5,-,-,TRBV6-2/TRBV6-3,TGTGCCAGCAGTTACTCGAACAGGGTAGGCAATCAGCCCCAGCATTTT,CASSYSNRVGNQPQHF
TRBJ1-6,-,TRBD1,TRBV14,TGTGCCAGCAGCCAAGATCGCCAGGGGGGAACCTATAATTCACCCCTCCACTTT,CASSQDRQGGTYNSPLHF
TRBJ2-1,once,TRBD1,TRBV5-1,TGCGCCAGCAGCTCCGGGACAGCCGAAGGCAATGAGCAGTTCTTC,CASSSGTAEGNEQFF
TRBJ1-4,-,-,TRBV27,TGTGCCAGCAGTCCCAATCGGGACACCTCAAATGAAAAACTGTTTTTT,CASSPNRDTSNEKLFF
TRBJ1-1,-,TRBD1,TRBV14,TGTGCCAGCAGCCAAGACCTCGGACAGGTCAACACTGAAGCTTTCTTT,CASSQDLGQVNTEAFF
TRBJ2-5,-,-,TRBV15,TGTGCCACCAGCCGTTCGGCCCCATTGGAGGAGACCCAGTACTTC,CATSRSAPLEETQYF
TRBJ1-1,large,-,TRBV13,TGTGCCAGCAGCTTAGAAGGAACCGGGGCTGAAGCTTTCTTT,CASSLEGTGAEAFF
TRBJ2-7,-,TRBD2,TRBV3-1/TRBV3-2,TGTGCCAGCAGTCATCTAGCGGGAGAAAGCGAGCAGTACTTC,CASSHLAGESEQYF
TRBJ1-1,few,-,TRBV18,TGTGCCAGCTCCCCCTGGGAGGGCGTCCAGACTGAAGCTTTCTTT,CASSPWEGVQTEAFF
TRBJ2-7,-,-,TRBV11-1,TGTGCCAGCAGCTTTGGGACGGCGGGGGAGCAGTACTTC,CASSFGTAGEQYF
TRBJ1-5,-,-,TRBV6-5,TGTGCCAGCAGTTACTCAGCGGGTGGTCAGCCCCAGCATTTT,CASSYSAGGQPQHF
TRBJ2-1,-,-,TRBV5-1,TGCGCCAGCAGCTTCAGTGGCAATGAGCAGTTCTTC,CASSFSGNEQFF
TRBJ1-1,-,-,TRBV5-1,TGCGCCAGCAGTCCCGGTGGCAGGGGTAACACTGAAGCTTTCTTT,CASSPGGRGNTEAFF
TRBJ2-5,-,-,TRBV10-3,TGTGCCATCAGTGACCCTCTTGGCGGAGGGGCCCAAGAGACCCAGTACTTC,CAISDPLGGGAQETQYF
TRBJ1-1,-,TRBD1,TRBV9,TGTGCCAGCAGAGCGACAGGGGGTACTGAAGCTTTCTTT,CASRATGGTEAFF
TRBJ2-1,-,TRBD2,TRBV11-2,TGTGCCAGCAGCTTCCGAACTAGCGGCAATGAGCAGTTCTTC,CASSFRTSGNEQFF
TRBJ1-5,-,-,TRBV10-3,TGTGCCTCTGAGGCCACACTAGGTCAGCCCCAGCATTTT,CASEATLGQPQHF
TRBJ2-4,few,TRBD1,TRBV7-8,TGTGCCAGCAGCTTAGGAGTGACAGGGAAAAACATTCAGTACTTC,CASSLGVTGKNIQYF
TRBJ2-7,-,-,TRBV5-6,TGTGCCAGCAGCTTGGGTAGCACAGGGCACCCCTACGAGCAGTACTTC,CASSLGSTGHPYEQYF
TRBJ2-1,-,-,TRBV4-1,TGCGCCAGCAGCCAAGAGGCGGGCCCAAGCTCCTACAATGAGCAGTTCTTC,CASSQEAGPSSYNEQFF
TRBJ1-5,-,TRBD1,TRBV29-1,TGCAGCGTTCGATTGACAGGGGCCAATCAGCCCCAGCATTTT,CSVRLTGANQPQHF
TRBJ1-3,-,-,TRBV6-6,TGTGCCAGCAGCCTGACAGGCCCCTCTGGAAACACCATATATTTT,CASSLTGPSGNTIYF
TRBJ2-2,-,-,TRBV30,TGTGCCTGGAGGGAAGGGGCGAACACCGGGGAGCTGTTTTTT,CAWREGANTGELFF
TRBJ2-5,-,-,TRBV7-3,TGTGCCAGCAGCTTAAGGGCGGGGAGGGAGACCCAGTACTTC,CASSLRAGRETQYF
TRBJ1-5,-,-,TRBV7-9,TGTGCCAGCAGCTTAGGAGAGGGAAGCAATCAGCCCCAGCATTTT,CASSLGEGSNQPQHF
TRBJ2-7,once,-,TRBV6-5,TGTGCCAGCAGGCCAGGGGTTTTGAGCTACGAGCAGTACTTC,CASRPGVLSYEQYF
TRBJ1-5,-,TRBD1,TRBV6-1,TGTGCCAGCAGTGTAACCGGGACAGGGGGCGAGGGTTCTCGCAATCAGCCCCAGCATTTT,CASSVTGTGGEGSRNQPQHF
TRBJ1-3,once,-,TRBV18,TGTGCCAGCTCACCACCCTTGTCGTTCCCTGGAAACACCATATATTTT,CASSPPLSFPGNTIYF
TRBJ2-1,-,TRBD2,TRBV7-2,TGTGCCAGCAGCTTAGTGGCACTAGCGGACTACAATGAGCAGTTCTTC,CASSLVALADYNEQFF
TRBJ1-2,-,-,TRBV27,TGTGCCAGCAGCCTCGGGGGGGACTATGGCTACACCTTC,CASSLGGDYGYTF
TRBJ2-1,-,-,TRBV11-1,TGTGCCAGCAGCTACGGGGGCAATGAGCAGTTCTTC,CASSYGGNEQFF
TRBJ1-4,-,-,TRBV3-1/TRBV3-2,TGTGCCAGCAGCCAAGATAGTGGGACTCGAGGTAATGAAAAACTGTTTTTT,CASSQDSGTRGNEKLFF
TRBJ2-7,-,TRBD1,TRBV5-1,TGCGCCAGCAGCTTGGAAGTGGGACAGGCCTACGAGCAGTACTTC,CASSLEVGQAYEQYF
TRBJ2-3,-,TRBD2,TRBV2,TGTGCCAGCAGTGAGAGCGGGGGGGGCACAGATACGCAGTATTTT,CASSESGGGTDTQYF
TRBJ1-4,-,-,TRBV29-1,TGCAGCGTTGAAGATCCCCGGGGGAAACTGTTTTTT,CSVEDPRGKLFF
TRBJ2-2,-,TRBD2,TRBV19,TGTGCCAGTAGTAGGTCTAGCGGGAGGGCCCCCGGGGAGCTGTTTTTT,CASSRSSGRAPGELFF
TRBJ2-5,-,-,TRBV13,TGTGCCAGCAGCGGTCTCAAAGGACAGCAAGAGACCCAGTACTTC,CASSGLKGQQETQYF
TRBJ1-1,-,TRBD1,TRBV10-3,TGTGCCATCAGTCTCCGGGACAGAGGTGAAGCTTTCTTT,CAISLRDRGEAFF
TRBJ1-2,-,TRBD1,TRBV30,TGTGCCTGGACTACGGGACAGGGCACGTATTCTAACTATGGCTACACCTTC,CAWTTGQGTYSNYGYTF
TRBJ1-1,-,-,TRBV7-9,TGTGCCAGCAGCCGGACAGAATTTGAAGCTTTCTTT,CASSRTEFEAFF
TRBJ1-1,-,-,TRBV28,TGTGCCAGCATATCGCAGGTAAACACTGAAGCTTTCTTT,CASISQVNTEAFF
TRBJ2-6,-,-,TRBV19,TGTGCCAGTAGTATTATGGGGGCGTATGGGGCCAACGTCCTGACTTTC,CASSIMGAYGANVLTF
TRBJ1-6,-,-,TRBV5-1,TGCGCCAGCAGCTTGTCGGCCCGGGGTAATTCACCCCTCCACTTT,CASSLSARGNSPLHF
TRBJ1-3,-,-,TRBV5-5,TGTGCCAGCAGCCGGACCCCCGGGGGGCGAGACTTTACTACTGGAAACACCATATATTTT,CASSRTPGGRDFTTGNTIYF
TRBJ1-3,-,TRBD1,TRBV19,TGTGCCAGTACCCCGACAGGGACTGGAAACACCATATATTTT,CASTPTGTGNTIYF